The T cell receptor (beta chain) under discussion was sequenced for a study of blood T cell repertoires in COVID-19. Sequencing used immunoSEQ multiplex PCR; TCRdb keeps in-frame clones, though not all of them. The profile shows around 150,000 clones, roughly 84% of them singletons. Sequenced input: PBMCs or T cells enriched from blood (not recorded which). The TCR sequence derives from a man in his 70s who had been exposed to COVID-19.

For the CDR3, the DNA is TGTGCCACCAGCGGGGGACAGGGAGGATCTTATAGCAATCAGCCCCAGCATTTT. It encodes CATSGGQGGSYSNQPQHF. The chain is built from TRBV15 and TRBJ1-5, with 9 positions matching TRBD1. J gave up 0 bases and V 5 bases, and 11 bases lay outside the gene matches. The CDR3 has 18 residues. The germline CDR1 and CDR2 sequences are LNHNV and YYDKDF (reference sequence). Based on the CDR3 plus reference TRBV15 and TRBJ1-5, the full variable domain is DAMVIQNPRYQVTQFGKPVTLSCSQTLNHNVMYWYQQKSSQAPKLLFHYYDKDFNNEADTPDNFQSRRPNTSFCFLDIRSPGLGDTAMYLCATSGGQGGSYSNQPQHFGDGTRLSIL.